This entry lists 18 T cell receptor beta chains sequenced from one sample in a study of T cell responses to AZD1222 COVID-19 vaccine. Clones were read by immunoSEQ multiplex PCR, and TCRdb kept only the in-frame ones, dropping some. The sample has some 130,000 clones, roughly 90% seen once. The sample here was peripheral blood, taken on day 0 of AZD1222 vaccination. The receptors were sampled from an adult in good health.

This chain's CDR3 is CASKEYEQYF. CDR3 bases: TGTGCCAGCAAGGAGTACGAGCAGTACTTC. This rearrangement joins TRBV6-5 to TRBJ2-7; D call uncertain. Germline V gene data show CDR1 as MNHEY and CDR2 as SVGAGI. CDR3 size: 10 residues. Trimming took off 7 bases at V and 4 bases at J, with 5 bases between the two ends.

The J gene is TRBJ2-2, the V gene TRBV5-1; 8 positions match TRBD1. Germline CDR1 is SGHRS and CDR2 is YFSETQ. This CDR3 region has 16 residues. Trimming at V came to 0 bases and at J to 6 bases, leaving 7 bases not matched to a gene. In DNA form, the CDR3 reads TGCGCCAGCAGCTTGGGTAATGCAGGGGGCGCCGGGGAGCTGTTTTTT. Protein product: CASSLGNAGGAGELFF.

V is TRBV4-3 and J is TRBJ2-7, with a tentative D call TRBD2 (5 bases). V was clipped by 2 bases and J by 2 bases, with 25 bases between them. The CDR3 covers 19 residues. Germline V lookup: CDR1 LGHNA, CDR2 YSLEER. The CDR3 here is CASSQMIGSLISLPYEQYF. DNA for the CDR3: TGCGCCAGCAGCCAAATGATTGGGAGCCTTATAAGCCTCCCCTACGAGCAGTACTTC.

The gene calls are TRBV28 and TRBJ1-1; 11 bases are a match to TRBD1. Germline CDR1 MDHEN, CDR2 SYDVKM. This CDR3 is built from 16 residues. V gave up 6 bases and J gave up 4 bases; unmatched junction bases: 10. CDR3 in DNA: TGTGCCAGCAGAACCGGGACAGGGGGTTGGGGCACTGAAGCTTTCTTT. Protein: CASRTGTGGWGTEAFF.

This CDR3 is CASSEEGRAGGYTF. In DNA, the CDR3 is TGTGCCAGCAGTGAAGAGGGCAGGGCAGGTGGCTACACCTTC. The chain joins TRBV2 to TRBJ1-2, with D possibly being TRBD1 (5 bases). Trimming removed 1 base from V and 7 bases from J, with 13 bases in between. Germline-derived CDR1 and CDR2 are SNHLY and FYNNEI. The CDR3 contains 14 residues.

The CDR3 sequence is CASNVRTQETQYF. CDR3 nucleotide sequence: TGTGCCAGCAATGTTAGGACCCAAGAGACCCAGTACTTC. The rearrangement uses TRBV2 and TRBJ2-5; the D is unclear. The CDR3 extends over 13 amino acids. V was clipped by 7 bases and J by 1 base, with 10 bases between them. Germline CDR1 is SNHLY and CDR2 is FYNNEI.

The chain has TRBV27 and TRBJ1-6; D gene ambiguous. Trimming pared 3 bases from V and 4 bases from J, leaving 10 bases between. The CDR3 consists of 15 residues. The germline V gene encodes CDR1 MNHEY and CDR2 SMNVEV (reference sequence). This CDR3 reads CASSFGSQYNSPLHF. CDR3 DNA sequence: TGTGCCAGCAGTTTCGGAAGCCAGTATAATTCACCCCTCCACTTT.

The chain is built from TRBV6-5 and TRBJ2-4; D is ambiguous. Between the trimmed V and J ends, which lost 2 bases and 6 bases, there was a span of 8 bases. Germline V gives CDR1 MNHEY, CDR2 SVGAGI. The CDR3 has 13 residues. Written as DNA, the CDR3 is TGTGCCAGCAGTTACGACCGTCTAAACATTCAGTACTTC. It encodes CASSYDRLNIQYF.

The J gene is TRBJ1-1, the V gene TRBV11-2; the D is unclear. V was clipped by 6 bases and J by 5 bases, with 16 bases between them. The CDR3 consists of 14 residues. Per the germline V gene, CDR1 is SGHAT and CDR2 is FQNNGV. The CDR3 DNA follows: TGTGCCAGCAGTCTCTTAGCCTCGAGGACTGAAGCTTTCTTT. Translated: CASSLLASRTEAFF.

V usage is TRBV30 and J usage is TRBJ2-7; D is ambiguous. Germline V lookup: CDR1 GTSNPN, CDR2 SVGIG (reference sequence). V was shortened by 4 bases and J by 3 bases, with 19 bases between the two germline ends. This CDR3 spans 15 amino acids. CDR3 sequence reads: CAWTPGTRTFYEQYF. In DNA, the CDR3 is TGTGCCTGGACCCCAGGAACTCGAACCTTCTACGAGCAGTACTTC.

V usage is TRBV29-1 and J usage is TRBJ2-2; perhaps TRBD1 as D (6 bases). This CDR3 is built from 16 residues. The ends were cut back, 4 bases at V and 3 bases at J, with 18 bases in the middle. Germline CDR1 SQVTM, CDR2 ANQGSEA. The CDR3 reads CSVGDPRGLYTGELFF. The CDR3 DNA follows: TGCAGCGTTGGAGATCCCAGGGGTTTATACACCGGGGAGCTGTTTTTT.

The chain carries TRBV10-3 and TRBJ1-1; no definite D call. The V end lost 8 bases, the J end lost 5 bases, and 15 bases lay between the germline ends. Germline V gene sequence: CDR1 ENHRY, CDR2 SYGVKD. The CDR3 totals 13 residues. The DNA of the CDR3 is TGTGCCATCCGGGGTTTTTTGCAAACTGAAGCTTTCTTT. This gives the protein CAIRGFLQTEAFF.

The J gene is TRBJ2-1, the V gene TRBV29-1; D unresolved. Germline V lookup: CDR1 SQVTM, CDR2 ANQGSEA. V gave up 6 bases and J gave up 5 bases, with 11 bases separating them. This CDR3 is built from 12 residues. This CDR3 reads CSVGLINNEQFF. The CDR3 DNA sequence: TGCAGCGTGGGCCTAATTAACAATGAGCAGTTCTTC.

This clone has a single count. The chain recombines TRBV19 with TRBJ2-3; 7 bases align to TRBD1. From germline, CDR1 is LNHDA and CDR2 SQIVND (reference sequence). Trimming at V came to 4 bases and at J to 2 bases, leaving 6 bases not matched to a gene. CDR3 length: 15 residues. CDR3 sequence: CASSSRDRSTDTQYF. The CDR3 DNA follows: TGTGCCAGTAGTAGCCGGGACAGATCCACAGATACGCAGTATTTT.

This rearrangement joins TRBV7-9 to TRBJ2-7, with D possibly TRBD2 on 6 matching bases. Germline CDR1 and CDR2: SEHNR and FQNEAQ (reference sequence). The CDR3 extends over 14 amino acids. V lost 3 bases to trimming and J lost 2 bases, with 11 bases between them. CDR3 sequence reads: CASSFGGVPYEQYF. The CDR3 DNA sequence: TGTGCCAGCAGCTTTGGCGGGGTCCCCTACGAGCAGTACTTC.

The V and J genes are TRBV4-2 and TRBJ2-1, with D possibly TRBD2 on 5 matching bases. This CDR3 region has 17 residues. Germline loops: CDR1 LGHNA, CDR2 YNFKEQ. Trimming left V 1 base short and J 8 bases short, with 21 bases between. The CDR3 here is CASSQGLAELLTDEQFF. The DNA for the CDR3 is TGTGCCAGCAGCCAAGGTCTAGCTGAGCTTTTGACGGATGAGCAGTTCTTC.

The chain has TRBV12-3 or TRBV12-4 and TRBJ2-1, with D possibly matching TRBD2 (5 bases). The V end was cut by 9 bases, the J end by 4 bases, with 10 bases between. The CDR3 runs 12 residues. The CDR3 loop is CASNGDYNEQFF. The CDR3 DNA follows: TGTGCCAGTAACGGGGATTACAATGAGCAGTTCTTC.

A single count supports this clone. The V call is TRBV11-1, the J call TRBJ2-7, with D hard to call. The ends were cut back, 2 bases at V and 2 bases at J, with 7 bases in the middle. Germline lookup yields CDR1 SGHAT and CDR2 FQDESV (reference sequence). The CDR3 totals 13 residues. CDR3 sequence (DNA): TGTGCCAGCAGCTTACTTCTTACCTACGAGCAGTACTTC. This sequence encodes CASSLLLTYEQYF. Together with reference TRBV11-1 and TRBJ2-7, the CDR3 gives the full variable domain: EAEVAQSPRYKITEKSQAVAFWCDPISGHATLYWYRQILGQGPELLVQFQDESVVDDSQLPKDRFSAERLKGVDSTLKIQPAELGDSAMYLCASSLLLTYEQYFGPGTRLTVT.